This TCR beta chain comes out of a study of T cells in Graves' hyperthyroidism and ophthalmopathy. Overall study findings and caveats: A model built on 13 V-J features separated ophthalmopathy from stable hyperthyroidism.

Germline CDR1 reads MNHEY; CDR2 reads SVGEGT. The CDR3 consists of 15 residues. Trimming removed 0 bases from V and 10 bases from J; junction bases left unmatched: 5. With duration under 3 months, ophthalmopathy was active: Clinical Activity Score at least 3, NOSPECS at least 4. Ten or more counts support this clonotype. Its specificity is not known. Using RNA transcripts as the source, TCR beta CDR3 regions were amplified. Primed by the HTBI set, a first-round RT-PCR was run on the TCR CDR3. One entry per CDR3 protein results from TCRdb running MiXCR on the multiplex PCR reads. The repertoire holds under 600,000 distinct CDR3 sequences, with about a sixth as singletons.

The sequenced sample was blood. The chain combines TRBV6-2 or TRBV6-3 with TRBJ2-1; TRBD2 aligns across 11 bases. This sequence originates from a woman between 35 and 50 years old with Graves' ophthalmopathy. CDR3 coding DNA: TGTGCCAGCAGTTACTCTCTAGCGGGAGGTGGGGAGCAGTTCTTC. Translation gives CASSYSLAGGGEQFF.